This entry concerns a single T cell receptor beta chain. Clones were sequenced by immunoSEQ multiplex PCR, and TCRdb holds only the in-frame ones, with some missing. The sample records roughly 61,000 clones, nearly 90% being singletons. The CDR3 is 17 amino acids. Germline V gives CDR1 SGHTA, CDR2 FQGNSA. Trimming at V came to 4 bases and at J to 7 bases, leaving 11 bases not matched to a gene. This sample was taken from a study of OX40 agonist ivuxolimab in advanced cancers. The sequence was collected from an adult with an advanced solid tumor such as melanoma, head and neck, liver or kidney cancer. Sequenced material: CD4+ or CD8+ T cells sorted from blood, taken in a trial of the OX40 agonist ivuxolimab. The chain uses TRBV7-2 and TRBJ2-1; 12 bases are a match to TRBD2. In nucleotides, the CDR3 is TGTGCCAGCAGCTCAAGGACTAGCGGGGTAGGGAATAATGAGCAGTTCTTC. It codes for CASSSRTSGVGNNEQFF. The entire variable domain, with the rest obtained from reference TRBV7-2 and TRBJ2-1, is as follows: GAGVSQSPSNKVTEKGKDVELRCDPISGHTALYWYRQSLGQGLEFLIYFQGNSAPDKSGLPSDRFSAERTGGSVSTLTIQRTQQEDSAVYLCASSSRTSGVGNNEQFFGPGTRLTVL.